What follows describes a single T cell receptor beta chain. This clone was recorded a few times. Its recognized antigen is unknown. No clone much larger than this one lies a single base away; base qualities are absent. Libraries were made using the immunoSEQ multiplex PCR assay. For the multiplex PCR, a mixture combining 60 forward primers for TCR Vbeta segments and 13 reverse primers for TCR Jbeta segments was used. Amplification of the CDR3 region of rearranged TCR beta genes was performed with a multiplex PCR assay on genomic DNA. The Illumina HiSeq System was used to sequence the amplified TCR beta libraries as 87-base-pair reads. The published analysis was carried out like this. In a later analysis, some 80 million unique TCR beta chains were counted across the roughly 700 repertoires, and roughly 11 million of these chains were shared by at least two donors. A nearest-neighbor algorithm error-corrected the raw reads and collapsed the reads into unique sequences, merging closely related sequences to remove PCR and sequencing errors. Alignment of CDR3 sequences to IMGT reference sequences was used to assign V, D and J gene segments. For a sequence to be retained, at least a six-nucleotide match to both a V gene segment and a J gene segment was required. Rearrangements were classified as productive when the CDR3 lacked stop codons and remained in frame with V and J, and all other rearrangements were classified as non-productive. Following IMGT convention, CDR3 was defined as the stretch from the second conserved V-encoded cysteine to the conserved J-encoded phenylalanine. The earlier analysis of about 590 of the donors excluded sequences that lacked an unambiguous match to a single V gene segment. An earlier analysis of approximately 590 of the donors called V segments functional above 56.7% productive rearrangements and segregating when the between-donor standard deviation exceeded 5%. A statistical classification framework was built to diagnose cytomegalovirus status from the catalog of TCR beta chain sequences. V and J gene assignment, in a later analysis, came from comparing TCR nucleotide sequences with IMGT/GENE-DB human TR gene sequences. A later analysis assigned CDR3 sequences and most-parsimonious VDJ recombination scenarios with the TCRdist pipeline. In a later analysis, every TCR beta chain was defined by the combination of its CDR3 amino acid sequence and its V-gene family, and reads without a unique V-gene family were dropped. As a way to deal with suspected cross-contamination and a sequencing artifact, a later analysis dropped hundreds of nucleotide sequences that were highly shared and had low generation probability. A later analysis calculated a clonal expansion index for each public chain from normalized within-repertoire ranks of inferred template counts. Generation probabilities in a later analysis came from a VDJ recombination model fitted to out-of-frame rearrangements, and those results were checked against IGoR. A later analysis scored TCR-TCR, TCR-HLA and TCR-CMV co-occurrence with hypergeometric tests, applying a repertoire-size bias correction to TCR pairs. False discovery rates were estimated in a later analysis by permuting HLA or CMV assignments 20 times. A later analysis grouped co-occurring TCRs with DBSCAN, adding TCRdist sequence similarity when clustering within HLA-allele-positive subsets. For co-occurrence clustering, repertoires with fewer than 30,000 or more than 120,000 public chains were excluded, along with several repertoires with anomalous nucleotide sharing. TCRdb mirrors the immuneACCESS table, restricted to in-frame sequences. Some clones are absent from its copies; in checked studies, under half trace to an unresolved V gene, and the reason for the others is unknown. The V and J calls and clone size were taken over from that table, and D and trimming were inferred from the DNA. The sample data list approximately 140,000 clones, and 75% to 85% of these were observed just once. Together, the top ten hold roughly 4% of the sample.

The record originates from a study of cytomegalovirus exposure and HLA in healthy donors (dated by TCRdb to about 2017). Notes on the research overall: An earlier analysis of several hundred of the donors reported roughly 300 Gb of sequence data and 100 million to 130 million unique TCR beta sequences from about 179 million T cells. To study patterns of TCR occurrence, a later analysis re-analyzed previously published TCR beta repertoires from 600 to 750 donors and added high-resolution HLA genotyping. Of the 300 to 500 genotyped donors, 81% were placed in the genetic ancestry cluster associated with self-reported Caucasian donors. On average, around 240,000 unique TCR beta nucleotide sequences were sequenced per donor among several hundred genotyped donors of the cohort, with 15% to 20% of those sequences being non-productive. In an earlier analysis of roughly 540 of the donors, high-throughput TCR beta sequencing was used to judge whether each TCR beta V gene segment behaved as functional or pseudogenic. A handful of DR-DQ haplotypes were handled as single units for association and clustering because linkage in the cohort was strong. Approximately 300 gigabases of sequencing data and tens of millions of unique TCR sequences were included in an early release covering about 600 HLA-typed donors. In addition to the first cohort of hundreds of subjects, a separate validation cohort of some 120 different subjects was used. Typing coverage differed by locus: A, B, C, DRB1 and DQB1 were typed in roughly 620-640 donors, DQA1 in 522, DPA1 in around 580, and DPB1 in about 450. The study aimed to test whether signatures of past pathogen exposure could be identified by cataloging public T cell receptors. The study profiled the T cell repertoires of more than 500 subjects by immunosequencing and related them to cytomegalovirus serostatus. HLA typing covered class I and class II loci at four-digit resolution. Genome-wide SNP genotypes for about 65% of the roughly 700 donors were used in a later genetic analysis, which treated that subset as a discovery cohort. To predict cytomegalovirus infection status, the study combined high-throughput TCR immunosequencing, statistical association of individual TCRs with disease status, and machine learning. Every repertoire in the discovery cohort had been generated on one and the same sequencing platform. Donor age, sex, ethnicity and CMV serostatus were collected together with the repertoire data. In the later analysis, no new phenotypic data were used to find candidate immune exposures; instead, reliance was placed on TCR beta sequences and their occurrence across donors. Results the study describes overall, beyond this receptor: The classifier was reported to diagnose cytomegalovirus status with high specificity and sensitivity in both the original and validation cohorts. Most TCR sequences were seen in very few donors, while some public TCRs were found in many individuals. In an earlier analysis of approximately 590 of the donors, most TCR beta V segments appeared in productive rearrangements about 90% or about 30% of the time, broadly matching IMGT annotations. In a later analysis, several top co-occurrence clusters were reported to appear linked to parvovirus B19, influenza, CMV and Epstein-Barr virus. Compared with the roughly 710-donor mean, donors in an Asian-associated ancestry cluster had fewer N-insertions in productive TCRs, according to a later genetic analysis. A few of the identified cytomegalovirus-associated TCR beta chains were confirmed in vitro to be specific for cytomegalovirus antigens. A cluster of highly shared sequence variants was judged likely to be a technical artifact of the sequencing pipeline. In the study, around 150 TCR beta chains were listed as associated with cytomegalovirus. It was suggested by the authors that the approach could potentially be generalized to other disease states and immunological phenotypes. Presence/absence analyses assumed roughly uniform sequencing depth across donors, an assumption that may not hold. The cohort was sequenced for TCR beta chains only, and without alpha or paired-chain data the features that could be detected were limited. In a later analysis, about 16,000 TCR beta sequences were associated with specific HLA alleles at a false discovery rate of 0.05. According to a later analysis, TCR association rates differed among HLA loci, with DRB1 alleles showing the most associated TCRs and HLA-C alleles showing the fewest. Because HLA typing was unavailable for some donors at each locus, only the typed subset was used in association tests. A further reported finding was that TCR beta sequences accurately predicted the HLA-A and HLA-B alleles for most subjects in the first cohort. Assigning TCR associations to individual alleles was difficult when HLA alleles, especially DR and DQ, strongly co-occurred. Because counts were too low, seventeen rarely observed V segments, including chromosome 9 orphons, were excluded from the earlier analysis of under 650 of the donors. In a later analysis, HLA-associated TCR beta chains showed more clonal expansion and lower generation probabilities than non-associated chains that were equally common. For the cohort, immune exposure information was limited to CMV serostatus. The 87-base-pair reads could not distinguish some IMGT-functional V segments, including TRBV6-2 and TRBV6-3, so those segments were excluded. V-gene and J-gene trimming of TCR beta chains was associated with a missense DCLRE1C variant in a later genetic analysis, and the association was replicated in an independent cohort. Correlated functional status among segregating V segments might reflect linkage disequilibrium, but an unknown experimental factor could not be ruled out. A later analysis found that most CMV-associated TCR beta chains appeared HLA-restricted, with HLA associations seemingly driven largely by CMV exposure.

Trimmed from V: 9 bases; trimmed from J: 4 bases; junction bases lacking a gene match: 16. Including cysteine and phenylalanine, the CDR3 has 17 amino acids. Of the read, only the CDR3 DNA is kept; its 51 bases are in frame from base 1. Based on the germline V gene (reference sequence), the CDR1 and CDR2 sequences are LNHDA and SQIVND. The cohort comprised 550 to 700 healthy bone marrow donors. All cohort members were sampled while nominally healthy, although unrecorded immune exposures were likely present. The donor was CMV seronegative and was included in the group of a few hundred seronegative cohort members. Each donor provided a peripheral blood sample, and peripheral blood mononuclear cells were used for TCR beta sequencing. The Qiagen DNeasy Blood Extraction Kit was used to extract genomic DNA from the blood cell samples.

The receptor comes from a woman in her forties in good health and CMV-seronegative. What was sequenced was PBMCs. Recombination connected TRBV19 to TRBJ1-3; the junction holds 9 bases that match TRBD1. The DNA sequence follows: TGTGCCAGGGAGTCGGGACAGGGATTCGGGAGGGGAAACACCATATATTTT. The encoded protein is CARESGQGFGRGNTIYF.